Reported below is one T cell receptor beta chain. This CDR3 is 16 amino acids long. The ends lost 4 bases at V and 4 bases at J; junction bases unmatched: 9. Germline V gives CDR1 SGHKS, CDR2 YYEKEE (reference sequence). The method was immunoSEQ multiplex PCR; TCRdb's version includes in-frame clones alone and lacks a portion of them. The table lists about 180,000 clones, roughly 80% of them singletons. This sample is drawn from a study of blood T cell repertoires in COVID-19. This sequence was found in a woman in her fifties or sixties who had recovered from COVID-19. This chain links TRBV5-5 with TRBJ2-5; 11 nucleotides agree with TRBD2. Sequencing was done on a sample of PBMCs or T cells enriched from blood (not recorded which). The CDR3 DNA reads as TGTGCCAGCAGCCCGAGGGCGGGGACTAGCGGAGAGACCCAGTACTTC. Its protein is CASSPRAGTSGETQYF.